These 20 T cell receptor beta chains share one sample of origin, sequenced in a study of blood T cell repertoires in COVID-19. TCRdb's copy holds only in-frame clones and misses some; the assay was immunoSEQ multiplex PCR. The sample lists roughly 150,000 clones; about four fifths were seen once. The sequencing input was peripheral blood. These receptor sequences come from a human donor with acute or convalescent COVID-19. The donor label of this sample is uncertain.

This chain links TRBV7-9 with TRBJ1-1; 9 positions match TRBD1. The CDR3 is made up of 16 amino acids. V lost 5 bases and J lost 4; bases outside the gene matches: 11. The V gene's germline CDR1 is SEHNR and CDR2 FQNEAQ (reference sequence). CDR3 sequence: CASSPGWGQGGTEAFF. In nucleotides, the CDR3 is TGTGCCAGCAGCCCCGGCTGGGGACAGGGTGGCACTGAAGCTTTCTTT.

This chain joins TRBV9 and TRBJ1-1; 7 nucleotides match TRBD1. The V segment lost 3 bases and the J segment 2 bases; nucleotides outside the gene matches: 4. The CDR3 length is 14 residues. Germline loops: CDR1 SGDLS, CDR2 YYNGEE. The CDR3 sequence: CASSGGQFNTEAFF. The CDR3 DNA is TGTGCCAGCAGCGGGGGACAGTTCAACACTGAAGCTTTCTTT.

This rearrangement joins TRBV25-1 to TRBJ1-2; unclear D gene. The CDR3 has 14 amino acids. The germline V gene has CDR1 MGHDK and CDR2 SYGVNS. V gave up 4 bases and J gave up 4 bases, with 13 bases separating them. CDR3 nucleotides: TGTGCCAGCAGTGCGGCGGGCGACGGCTATGGCTACACCTTC. It yields the protein CASSAAGDGYGYTF.

The chain links TRBV7-9 to TRBJ1-2; TRBD1 agrees at 8 bases. J gave up 4 bases and V 2 bases, and 6 bases lay outside the gene matches. The length of the CDR3 is 15 residues. CDR1 and CDR2 from the germline V gene are SEHNR and FQNEAQ (reference sequence). In DNA form, the CDR3 reads TGTGCCAGCAGCTTACAGGGGGCGGGTGGCTATGGCTACACCTTC. Its protein is CASSLQGAGGYGYTF. Drawing the rest from reference TRBV7-9 and TRBJ1-2, the complete variable domain is DTGVSQNPRHKITKRGQNVTFRCDPISEHNRLYWYRQTLGQGPEFLTYFQNEAQLEKSRLLSDRFSAERPKGSFSTLEIQRTEQGDSAMYLCASSLQGAGGYGYTFGSGTRLTVV.

Concerning this clone: At one end, the junction sequence differs from germline, possibly due to a read error. V usage is TRBV7-7 and J usage is TRBJ2-5, with TRBD1 as a possible D gene (5 bases). CDR3 size: 12 residues. Germline-derived CDR1 and CDR2 are SSHAT and FNYEAQ (reference sequence). CDR3 amino acids: CASSLSGETQYF. CDR3 sequence (DNA): TGTGCTAGCAGCTTATCAGGGGAGACCCAGTACTTC.

V is TRBV19 and J is TRBJ1-2; D is uncertain. Germline V lookup: CDR1 LNHDA, CDR2 SQIVND (reference sequence). V lost 4 bases to trimming and J lost 5 bases, with 5 bases between them. The CDR3 length is 11 residues. The CDR3 loop reads CASSTEYGYTF. The CDR3 DNA sequence: TGTGCCAGTAGTACGGAGTATGGCTACACCTTC.

The chain recombines TRBV5-1 with TRBJ1-3; D is unresolved. Germline CDR1 SGHRS, CDR2 YFSETQ. V gave up 0 bases and J gave up 4 bases, with 11 bases separating them. The CDR3 contains 15 residues. CDR3 sequence reads: CASSLDRSPGNTIYF. DNA for the CDR3: TGCGCCAGCAGCTTGGACCGGTCCCCGGGAAACACCATATATTTT.

The chain joins TRBV15 to TRBJ1-4; perhaps TRBD1 as D (5 bases). This CDR3 spans 14 amino acids. V was trimmed by 5 bases and J by 4 bases, leaving 11 bases between them. Looked up from germline, CDR1 is LNHNV and CDR2 is YYDKDF (reference sequence). CDR3 region: CATSVAGINEKLFF. Written as DNA, the CDR3 is TGTGCCACCAGCGTTGCAGGGATTAATGAAAAACTGTTTTTT. The full variable domain, its missing parts supplied by reference TRBV15 and TRBJ1-4, is DAMVIQNPRYQVTQFGKPVTLSCSQTLNHNVMYWYQQKSSQAPKLLFHYYDKDFNNEADTPDNFQSRRPNTSFCFLDIRSPGLGDTAMYLCATSVAGINEKLFFGSGTQLSVL.

Worth noting for this clone: One junction end disagrees with the germline gene, perhaps due to a read error. The chain recombines TRBV2 with TRBJ2-5; 13 nucleotides agree with TRBD2. CDR1 SNHLY and CDR2 FYNNEI come from the germline V gene. This CDR3 region has 14 residues. The CDR3 loop is CASGLLTSGGPMNF. CDR3 nucleotide sequence: TGTGCCAGCGGCTTATTGACTAGCGGGGGGCCCATGAACTTC.

CDR3: CASSLGHSNTEAFF. Written as DNA, the CDR3 is TGCGCCAGCAGCCTAGGACACTCGAACACTGAAGCTTTCTTT. This chain uses TRBV5-1 with TRBJ1-1; the D gene is possibly TRBD1 (5 bases). Germline V gene sequence: CDR1 SGHRS, CDR2 YFSETQ. The CDR3 is 14 residues long. V was shortened by 4 bases and J by 1 base, with 11 bases between the two germline ends.

The gene calls are TRBV7-9 and TRBJ1-2; 7 bases are a match to TRBD1. V shed 3 bases and J 8 bases; nucleotides not matched to a gene: 6. Germline V lookup: CDR1 SEHNR, CDR2 FQNEAQ (reference sequence). The CDR3 covers 13 residues. CDR3 protein: CASSFGQDGGYTF. For the CDR3, the DNA is TGTGCCAGCAGCTTCGGACAGGATGGGGGCTACACCTTC.

In DNA, the CDR3 is TGTGCCAGCAGTTTAAAGGGACATTCTAATTCACCCCTCCACTTT. Translated: CASSLKGHSNSPLHF. The chain employs TRBV27 and TRBJ1-6; TRBD1 might be the D (6 bases). CDR1 MNHEY and CDR2 SMNVEV come from the germline V gene (reference sequence). The CDR3 is 15 amino acids. V lost 2 bases to trimming and J lost 6 bases, with 11 bases between them.

The chain links TRBV9 to TRBJ1-1, with D perhaps TRBD1 (6 bases). Trimming stripped 3 bases from V and 4 bases from J, with 25 bases between. The CDR3 is made up of 18 amino acids. Germline-derived CDR1 and CDR2 are SGDLS and YYNGEE. Here the CDR3 DNA reads TGTGCCAGCAGCGCCGGGACACCCCGGGGGGTCCTCTCCACTGAAGCTTTCTTT. It is translated as CASSAGTPRGVLSTEAFF.

A single count supports this clone. The chain couples TRBV30 to TRBJ1-5, with D unresolved. The CDR3 is made up of 14 amino acids. V lost 2 bases to trimming and J lost 6 bases, with 14 bases between them. Germline CDR1 and CDR2: GTSNPN and SVGIG (reference sequence). The chain's CDR3 is CAWSSSGGRQPQHF. The CDR3 coding sequence is TGTGCCTGGAGTTCCTCGGGCGGGCGTCAGCCCCAGCATTTT.

V usage is TRBV5-1 and J usage is TRBJ1-3; TRBD1 might be the D (5 bases). Germline V CDR1 and CDR2: SGHRS, YFSETQ. The CDR3 length is 15 residues. Trimming removed 1 base from V and 3 bases from J, with 11 bases in between. In DNA form, the CDR3 reads TGCGCCAGCAGCTTGCATCAGGGCGATGGAAACACCATATATTTT. Translation: CASSLHQGDGNTIYF.

The chain couples TRBV12-3 or TRBV12-4 to TRBJ1-1; D is ambiguous. The CDR3 contains 13 residues. V lost 3 bases and J 0 bases, leaving 5 bases between the germline ends. CDR3 residues: CASSFGLNTEAFF. CDR3 DNA sequence: TGTGCCAGCAGTTTCGGGTTGAACACTGAAGCTTTCTTT.

The rearrangement uses TRBV6-5 and TRBJ2-3, with D unresolved. The CDR3 runs 14 residues. The V end was cut by 0 bases, the J end by 4 bases, with 8 bases between. Germline V gene lookup returns CDR1 MNHEY and CDR2 SVGAGI. The CDR3 reads CASSYSARADTQYF. The CDR3 DNA reads TGTGCCAGCAGTTACTCGGCCCGTGCAGATACGCAGTATTTT.

V usage is TRBV7-9 and J usage is TRBJ1-1; D uncertain. Germline V gene data show CDR1 as SEHNR and CDR2 as FQNEAQ (reference sequence). With 5 bases removed from V and 2 bases from J, the gap between germline ends came to 12 bases. This CDR3 region has 14 residues. The CDR3 sequence is CASSPPGLNTEAFF. CDR3 DNA sequence: TGTGCCAGCAGCCCCCCTGGGCTTAACACTGAAGCTTTCTTT.

This chain links TRBV29-1 with TRBJ2-3; TRBD2 might be the D (7 bases). The V gene's germline CDR1 is SQVTM and CDR2 ANQGSEA. This CDR3 comprises 15 residues. Trimming pared 3 bases from V and 6 bases from J, leaving 19 bases between. This CDR3 is CSVDFTGRGEDTQYF. Here the CDR3 DNA reads TGCAGCGTTGACTTTACAGGGAGGGGGGAGGATACGCAGTATTTT.

This clone appeared many times. The J gene is TRBJ1-3, the V gene TRBV5-1, with 8 bases matching TRBD1. The V gene's germline CDR1 is SGHRS and CDR2 YFSETQ. The length of the CDR3 is 16 residues. J lost 4 bases, V lost 2 bases, and 8 bases had no gene match. The CDR3: CASSLSTGQVGNTIYF. DNA for the CDR3: TGCGCCAGCAGCTTATCTACGGGACAGGTCGGAAACACCATATATTTT.